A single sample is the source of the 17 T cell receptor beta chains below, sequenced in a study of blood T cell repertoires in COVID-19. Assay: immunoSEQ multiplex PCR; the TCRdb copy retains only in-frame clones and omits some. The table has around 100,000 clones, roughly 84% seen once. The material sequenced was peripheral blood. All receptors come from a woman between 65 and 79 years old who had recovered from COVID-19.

The CDR3 region is CASSKDPSGNDWEQYF. As DNA, the CDR3 is TGTGCCAGCAGCAAAGACCCTAGCGGGAACGATTGGGAGCAGTACTTC. The chain has TRBV21-1 and TRBJ2-7; the D call in the table, TRBD2, was not verified against the DNA. TRBV21-1 is a known pseudogene. This CDR3 is built from 16 residues.

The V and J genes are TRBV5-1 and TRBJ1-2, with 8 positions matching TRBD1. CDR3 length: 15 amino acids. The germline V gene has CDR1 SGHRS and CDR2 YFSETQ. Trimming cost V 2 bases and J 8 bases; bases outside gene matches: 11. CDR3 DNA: TGCGCCAGCAGCTTAACACGGCAACAGGGGGAAGGCTACACCTTC. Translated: CASSLTRQQGEGYTF.

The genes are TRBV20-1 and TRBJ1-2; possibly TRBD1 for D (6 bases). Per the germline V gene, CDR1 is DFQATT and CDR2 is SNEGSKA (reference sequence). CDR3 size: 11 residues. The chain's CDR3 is CTGGSPGGYTF. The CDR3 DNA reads TGCACTGGGGGCAGTCCTGGGGGCTACACCTTC.

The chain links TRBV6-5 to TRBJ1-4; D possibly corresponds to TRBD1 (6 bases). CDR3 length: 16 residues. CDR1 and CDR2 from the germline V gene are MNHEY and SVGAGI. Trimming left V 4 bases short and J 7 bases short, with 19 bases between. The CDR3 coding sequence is TGTGCCAGCAGTTTATCCTGGGAAGGGGGTAGTGAAAAACTGTTTTTT. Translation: CASSLSWEGGSEKLFF.

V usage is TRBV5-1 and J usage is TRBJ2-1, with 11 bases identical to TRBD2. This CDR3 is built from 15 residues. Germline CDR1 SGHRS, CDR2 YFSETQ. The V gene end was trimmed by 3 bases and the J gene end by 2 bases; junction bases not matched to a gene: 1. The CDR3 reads CASSSTSGTYNEQFF. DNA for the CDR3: TGCGCCAGCAGCTCGACTAGCGGGACCTACAATGAGCAGTTCTTC.

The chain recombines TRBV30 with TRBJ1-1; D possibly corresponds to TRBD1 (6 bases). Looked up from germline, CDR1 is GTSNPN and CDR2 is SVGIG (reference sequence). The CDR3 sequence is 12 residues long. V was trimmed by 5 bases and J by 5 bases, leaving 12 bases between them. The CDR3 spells CAWGRTVTEAFF. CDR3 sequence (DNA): TGTGCCTGGGGCCGGACAGTAACTGAAGCTTTCTTT.

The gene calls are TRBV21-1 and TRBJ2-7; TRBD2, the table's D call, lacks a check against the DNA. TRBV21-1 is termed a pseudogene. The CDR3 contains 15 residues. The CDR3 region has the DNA TGTGCCAGCAGCAAAGAGAGCGGGAGGGCCGGGGAGCAGTACTTC. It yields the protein CASSKESGRAGEQYF.

The CDR3: CASSHPNPGLSGGQVYGYTF. The DNA for the CDR3 is TGTGCCAGCAGCCACCCAAATCCGGGCCTTTCAGGGGGCCAGGTCTATGGCTACACCTTC. This chain joins TRBV27 and TRBJ1-2; the match to TRBD1 covers 8 bases. CDR1 is MNHEY and CDR2 is SMNVEV in the germline V gene (reference sequence). This CDR3 comprises 20 residues. J lost 4 bases, V lost 6 bases, and 25 bases had no gene match.

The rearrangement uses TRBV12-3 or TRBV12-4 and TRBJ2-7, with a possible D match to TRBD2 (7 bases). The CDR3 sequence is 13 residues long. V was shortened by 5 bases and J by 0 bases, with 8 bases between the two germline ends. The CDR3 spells CASSRGASYEQYF. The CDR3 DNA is TGTGCCAGCAGTCGGGGGGCCTCCTACGAGCAGTACTTC.

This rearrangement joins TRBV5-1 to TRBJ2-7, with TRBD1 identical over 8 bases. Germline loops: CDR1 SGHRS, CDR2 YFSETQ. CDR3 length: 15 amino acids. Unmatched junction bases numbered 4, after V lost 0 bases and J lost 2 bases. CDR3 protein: CASSLDGQGPYEQYF. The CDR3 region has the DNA TGCGCCAGCAGCTTGGACGGACAGGGCCCCTACGAGCAGTACTTC.

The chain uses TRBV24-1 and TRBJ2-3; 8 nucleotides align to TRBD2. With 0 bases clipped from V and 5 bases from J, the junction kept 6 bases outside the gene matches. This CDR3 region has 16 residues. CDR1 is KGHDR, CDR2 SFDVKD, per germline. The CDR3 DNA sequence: TGTGCCACCAGTGATTTGGCCGGGGGGGCGAGAGATACGCAGTATTTT. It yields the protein CATSDLAGGARDTQYF.

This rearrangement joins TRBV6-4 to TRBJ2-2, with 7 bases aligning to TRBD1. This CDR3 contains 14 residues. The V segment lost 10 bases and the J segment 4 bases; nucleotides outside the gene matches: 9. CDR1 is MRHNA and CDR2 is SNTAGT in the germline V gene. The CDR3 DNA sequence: TGTGCCACCAGCAATGACAGGGCCACCGGGGAGCTGTTTTTT. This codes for CATSNDRATGELFF.

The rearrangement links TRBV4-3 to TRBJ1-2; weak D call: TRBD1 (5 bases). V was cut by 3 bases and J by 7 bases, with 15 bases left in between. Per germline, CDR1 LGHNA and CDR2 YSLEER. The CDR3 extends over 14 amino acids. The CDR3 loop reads CASSHPGAGLGYTF. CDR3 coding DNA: TGCGCCAGCAGCCACCCCGGAGCGGGGCTTGGCTACACCTTC.

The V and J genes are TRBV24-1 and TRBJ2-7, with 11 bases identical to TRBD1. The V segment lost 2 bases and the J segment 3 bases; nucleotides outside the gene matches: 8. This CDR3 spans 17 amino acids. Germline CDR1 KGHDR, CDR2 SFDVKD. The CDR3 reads CATSDSPGQGAFYEQYF. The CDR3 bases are TGTGCCACCAGTGATTCGCCCGGACAGGGGGCTTTCTACGAGCAGTACTTC.

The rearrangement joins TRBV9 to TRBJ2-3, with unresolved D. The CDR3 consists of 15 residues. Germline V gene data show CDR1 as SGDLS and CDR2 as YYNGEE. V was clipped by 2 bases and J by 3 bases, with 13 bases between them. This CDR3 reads CASSVALSRTDTQYF. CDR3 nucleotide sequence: TGTGCCAGCAGCGTTGCCCTCTCTAGAACAGATACGCAGTATTTT.

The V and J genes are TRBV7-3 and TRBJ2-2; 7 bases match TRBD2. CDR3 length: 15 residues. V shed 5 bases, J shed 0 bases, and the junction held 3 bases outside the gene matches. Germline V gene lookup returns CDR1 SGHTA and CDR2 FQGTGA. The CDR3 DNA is TGTGCCAGCAGCCCGGGGGGAACGAACACCGGGGAGCTGTTTTTT. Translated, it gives CASSPGGTNTGELFF. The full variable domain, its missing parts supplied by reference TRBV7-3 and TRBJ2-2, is GAGVSQTPSNKVTEKGKYVELRCDPISGHTALYWYRQSLGQGPEFLIYFQGTGAADDSGLPNDRFFAVRPEGSVSTLKIQRTERGDSAVYLCASSPGGTNTGELFFGEGSRLTVL.

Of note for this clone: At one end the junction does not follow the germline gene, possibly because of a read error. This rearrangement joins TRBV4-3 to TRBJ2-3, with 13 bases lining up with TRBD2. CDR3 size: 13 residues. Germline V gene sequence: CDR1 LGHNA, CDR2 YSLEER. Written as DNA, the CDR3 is TGCGCCAGCAGCCAAGTTTGGACTAGCGGGAGCAATTTT. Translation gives CASSQVWTSGSNF.